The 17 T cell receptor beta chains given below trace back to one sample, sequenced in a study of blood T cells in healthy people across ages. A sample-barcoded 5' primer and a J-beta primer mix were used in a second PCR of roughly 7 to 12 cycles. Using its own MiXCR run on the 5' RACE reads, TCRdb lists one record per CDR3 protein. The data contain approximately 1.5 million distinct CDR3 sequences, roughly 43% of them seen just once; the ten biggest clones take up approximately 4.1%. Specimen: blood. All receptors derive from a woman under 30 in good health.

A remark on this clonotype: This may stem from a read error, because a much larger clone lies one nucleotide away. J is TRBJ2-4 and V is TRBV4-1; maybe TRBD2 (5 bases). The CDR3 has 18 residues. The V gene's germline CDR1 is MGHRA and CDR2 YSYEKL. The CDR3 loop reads CVSSQVLGSPTVGDIQYF. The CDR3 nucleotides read TGCGTCAGCAGCCAAGTCCTAGGGTCCCCCACAGTGGGAGACATTCAGTACTTC.

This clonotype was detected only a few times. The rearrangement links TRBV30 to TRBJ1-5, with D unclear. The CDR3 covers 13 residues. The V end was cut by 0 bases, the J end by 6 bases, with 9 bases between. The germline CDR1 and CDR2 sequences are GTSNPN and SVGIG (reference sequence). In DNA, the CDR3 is TGTGCCTGGAGTGTAGGCTCCGCTCAGCCCCAGCATTTT. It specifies CAWSVGSAQPQHF. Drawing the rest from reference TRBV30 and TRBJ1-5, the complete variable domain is SQTIHQWPATLVQPVGSPLSLECTVEGTSNPNLYWYRQAAGRGLQLLFYSVGIGQISSEVPQNLSASRPQDRQFILSSKKLLLSDSGFYLCAWSVGSAQPQHFGDGTRLSIL.

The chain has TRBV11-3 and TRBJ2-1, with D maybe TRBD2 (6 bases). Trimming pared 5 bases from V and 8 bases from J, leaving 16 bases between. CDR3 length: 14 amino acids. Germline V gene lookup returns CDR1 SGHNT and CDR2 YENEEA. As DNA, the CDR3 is TGTGCCAGCAGCCCCACGACTAGTTTCGATGAGCAGTTCTTC. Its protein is CASSPTTSFDEQFF.

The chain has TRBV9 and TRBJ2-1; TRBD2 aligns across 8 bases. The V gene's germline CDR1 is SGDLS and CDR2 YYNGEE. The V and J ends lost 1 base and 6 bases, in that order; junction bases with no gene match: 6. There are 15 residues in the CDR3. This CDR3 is CASSVSAGGGNEQFF. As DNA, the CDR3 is TGTGCCAGCAGCGTAAGTGCGGGAGGAGGCAATGAGCAGTTCTTC.

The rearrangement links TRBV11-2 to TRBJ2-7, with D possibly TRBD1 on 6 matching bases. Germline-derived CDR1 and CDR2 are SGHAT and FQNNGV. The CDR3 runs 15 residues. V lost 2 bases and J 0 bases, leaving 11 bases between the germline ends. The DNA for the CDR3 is TGTGCCAGCAGCTTACTGATAGGGGGCTCCTACGAGCAGTACTTC. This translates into CASSLLIGGSYEQYF.

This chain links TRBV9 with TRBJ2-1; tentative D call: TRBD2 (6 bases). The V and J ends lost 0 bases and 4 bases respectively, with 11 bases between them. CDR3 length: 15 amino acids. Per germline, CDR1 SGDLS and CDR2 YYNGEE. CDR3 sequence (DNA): TGTGCCAGCAGCGTAGTGGCTAGCGTATACAATGAGCAGTTCTTC. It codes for CASSVVASVYNEQFF.

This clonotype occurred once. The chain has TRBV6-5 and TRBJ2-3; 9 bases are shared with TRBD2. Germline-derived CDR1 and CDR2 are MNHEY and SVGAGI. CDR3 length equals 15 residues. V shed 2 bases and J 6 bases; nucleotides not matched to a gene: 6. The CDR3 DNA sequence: TGTGCCAGCAGTTACGTAGCGGGGGCTGCGGATACGCAGTATTTT. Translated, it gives CASSYVAGAADTQYF.

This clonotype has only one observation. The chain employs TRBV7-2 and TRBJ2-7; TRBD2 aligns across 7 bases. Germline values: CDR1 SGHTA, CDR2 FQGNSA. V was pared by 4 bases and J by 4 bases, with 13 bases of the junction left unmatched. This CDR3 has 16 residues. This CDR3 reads CASSSRPGLAEYEQYF. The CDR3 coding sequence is TGTGCCAGCAGCTCGAGACCGGGGCTAGCGGAATACGAGCAGTACTTC.

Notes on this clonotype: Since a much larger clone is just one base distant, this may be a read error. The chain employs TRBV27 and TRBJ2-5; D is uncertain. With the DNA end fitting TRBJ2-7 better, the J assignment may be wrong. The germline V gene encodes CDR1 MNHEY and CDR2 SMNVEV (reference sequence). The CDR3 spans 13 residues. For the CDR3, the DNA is TGTGCCAGCAGTTTAAGGCGGACCTGCGAGCAGTACTTC. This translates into CASSLRRTCEQYF.

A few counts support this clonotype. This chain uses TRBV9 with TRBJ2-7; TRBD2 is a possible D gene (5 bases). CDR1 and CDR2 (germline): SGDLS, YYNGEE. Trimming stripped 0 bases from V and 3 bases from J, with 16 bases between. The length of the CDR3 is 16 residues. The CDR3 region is CASSVAGLASLYEQYF. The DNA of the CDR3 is TGTGCCAGCAGCGTAGCTGGGCTAGCAAGTCTCTACGAGCAGTACTTC.

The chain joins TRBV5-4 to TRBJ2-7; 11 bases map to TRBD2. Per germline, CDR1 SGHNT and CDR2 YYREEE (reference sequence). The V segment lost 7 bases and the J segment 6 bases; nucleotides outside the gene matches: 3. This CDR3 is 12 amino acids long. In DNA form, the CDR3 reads TGTGCCAGCGAAGGGACTAGCGGCGAGCAGTACTTC. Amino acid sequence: CASEGTSGEQYF.

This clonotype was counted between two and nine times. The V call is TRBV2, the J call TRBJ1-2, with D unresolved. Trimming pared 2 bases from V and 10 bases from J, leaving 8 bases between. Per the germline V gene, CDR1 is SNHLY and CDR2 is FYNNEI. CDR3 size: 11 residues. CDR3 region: CASSESEVYTF. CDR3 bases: TGTGCCAGCAGTGAATCTGAGGTCTACACCTTC.

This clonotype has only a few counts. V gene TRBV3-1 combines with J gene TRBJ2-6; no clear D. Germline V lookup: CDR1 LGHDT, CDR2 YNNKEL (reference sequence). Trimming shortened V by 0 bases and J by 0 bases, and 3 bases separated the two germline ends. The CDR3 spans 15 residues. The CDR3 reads CASSQDASGANVLTF. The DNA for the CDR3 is TGTGCCAGCAGCCAAGACGCCTCTGGGGCCAACGTCCTGACTTTC.

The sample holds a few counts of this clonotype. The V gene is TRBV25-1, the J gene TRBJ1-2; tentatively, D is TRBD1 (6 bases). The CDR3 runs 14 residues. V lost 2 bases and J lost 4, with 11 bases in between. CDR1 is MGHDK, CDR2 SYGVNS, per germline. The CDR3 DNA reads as TGTGCCAGCAGTGAAACGGGAGGGGGCTATGGCTACACCTTC. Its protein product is CASSETGGGYGYTF.

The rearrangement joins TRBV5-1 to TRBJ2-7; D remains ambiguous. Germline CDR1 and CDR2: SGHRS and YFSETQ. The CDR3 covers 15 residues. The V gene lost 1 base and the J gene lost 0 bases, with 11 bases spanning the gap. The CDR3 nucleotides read TGCGCCAGCAGCTTGAGTATTTGGGGCTCCTACGAGCAGTACTTC. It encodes CASSLSIWGSYEQYF.

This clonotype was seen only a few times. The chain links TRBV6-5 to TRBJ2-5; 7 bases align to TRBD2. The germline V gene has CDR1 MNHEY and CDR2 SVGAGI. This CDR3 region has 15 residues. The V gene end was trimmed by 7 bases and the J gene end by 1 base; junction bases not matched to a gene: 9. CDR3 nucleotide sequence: TGTGCCAGCACTTCCGATAGCGGGTTCCAAGAGACCCAGTACTTC. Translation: CASTSDSGFQETQYF.

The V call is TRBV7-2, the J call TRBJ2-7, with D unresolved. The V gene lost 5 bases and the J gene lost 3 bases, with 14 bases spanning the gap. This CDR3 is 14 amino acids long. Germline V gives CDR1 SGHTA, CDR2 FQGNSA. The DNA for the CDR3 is TGTGCCAGCAGCGTCGGCGGCGTGTTCTACGAGCAGTACTTC. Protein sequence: CASSVGGVFYEQYF.